Listed here are 30 T cell receptor beta chains from one sample, sequenced in a study of T cells in tumors after PD-1 blockade. TCRdb's copy holds only in-frame clones and misses some; the assay was immunoSEQ multiplex PCR. The sample gives 50,000 to 75,000 clones, around 72% of which show up once; about 4.5% is in the top ten. Sequences were derived from PBMCs, sampled after anti-PD-1 treatment. These receptors all come from a human donor with basal cell carcinoma.

A word on this clone: The junction departs from germline at one end; a sequencing error may be responsible. V is TRBV2 and J is TRBJ2-5; 8 bases align to TRBD2. Germline V gives CDR1 SNHLY, CDR2 FYNNEI. CDR3 length: 14 amino acids. The CDR3 bases are TGTGCCAGCAGGGAAGGGACTAGGGGAGAGACCCAGTACTTC. The encoded protein is CASREGTRGETQYF.

This clone was seen only a few times. The chain combines TRBV7-2 with TRBJ2-2; 7 nucleotides match TRBD1. Germline values: CDR1 SGHTA, CDR2 FQGNSA. The V and J ends lost 3 bases and 1 base, in that order; junction bases with no gene match: 8. The CDR3 has 17 residues. CDR3 sequence reads: CASSLRTGGVNTGELFF. The CDR3 region has the DNA TGTGCCAGCAGCTTGAGGACAGGTGGAGTGAACACCGGGGAGCTGTTTTTT.

The chain couples TRBV2 to TRBJ2-5, with 9 bases aligning to TRBD1. CDR1 and CDR2 from the germline V gene are SNHLY and FYNNEI. The junction had 8 bases not matched to a gene; V was cut back by 2 bases and J by 7 bases. The CDR3 is 15 amino acids. CDR3 DNA sequence: TGTGCCAGCAGTGAAAGGGGGACAGGGTTAGGGACCCAGTACTTC. Amino acids: CASSERGTGLGTQYF.

CDR3 in amino acids: CASSRQGVGGYTF. The CDR3 DNA is TGTGCCAGCAGCCGACAGGGGGTAGGGGGCTACACCTTC. The chain carries TRBV13 and TRBJ1-2; 9 bases agree with TRBD1. The germline V gene has CDR1 PRHDT and CDR2 FYEKMQ (reference sequence). Unmatched junction bases numbered 6, after V lost 5 bases and J lost 8 bases. The CDR3 is 13 residues long.

The chain has TRBV16 and TRBJ2-4; 8 bases fit TRBD2. The junction had 8 bases not matched to a gene; V was cut back by 4 bases and J by 12 bases. The V gene's germline CDR1 is KGHSY and CDR2 FQNENV. This CDR3 region has 13 residues. As DNA, the CDR3 is TGTGCCAGCAGCCGAAGTCGGGAGGGGTCTCAGTACTTC. This translates into CASSRSREGSQYF.

The chain joins TRBV19 to TRBJ2-3, with 10 bases aligning to TRBD2. With V trimmed by 7 bases and J by 3 bases, 13 bases remained unmatched. The CDR3 loop spans 17 amino acids. CDR1 is LNHDA, CDR2 SQIVND, per germline (reference sequence). CDR3 residues: CASIVVTERGGTDTQYF. As DNA, the CDR3 is TGTGCCAGTATCGTTGTTACAGAGCGGGGGGGGACAGATACGCAGTATTTT.

The rearrangement joins TRBV2 to TRBJ2-3, with a possible D match to TRBD1 (6 bases). V dropped 3 bases and J dropped 4 bases, with 11 bases sitting between them. Germline-derived CDR1 and CDR2 are SNHLY and FYNNEI. This CDR3 spans 14 amino acids. CDR3: CASSDGAGADTQYF. The CDR3 bases are TGTGCCAGCAGTGATGGGGCAGGGGCAGATACGCAGTATTTT.

This clone was seen more than once but under ten times. The rearrangement uses TRBV2 and TRBJ2-3, with D perhaps matching TRBD1 or TRBD2 (5 bases each). CDR3 length: 14 amino acids. V dropped 7 bases and J dropped 1 base, with 12 bases sitting between them. The V gene's germline CDR1 is SNHLY and CDR2 FYNNEI. The CDR3 loop reads CASKTLGGTDTQYF. CDR3 bases: TGTGCCAGCAAGACCTTGGGGGGCACAGATACGCAGTATTTT.

This sequence joins TRBV6-4 and TRBJ1-1, with 8 bases fitting TRBD1. V dropped 6 bases and J dropped 4; count of bases not matched to a gene: 4. Germline assignment: CDR1 MRHNA and CDR2 SNTAGT. The CDR3 covers 13 residues. CDR3 nucleotide sequence: TGTGCCAGCAGAGAGGACAGGGCCACTGAAGCTTTCTTT. This encodes CASREDRATEAFF.

J is TRBJ2-6 and V is TRBV5-4, with TRBD1 matching 8 bases. The length of the CDR3 is 18 residues. Trimming removed 2 bases from V and 4 bases from J; junction bases left unmatched: 11. Germline CDR1 reads SGHNT; CDR2 reads YYREEE (reference sequence). In DNA, the CDR3 is TGTGCCAGCAGCTTTGGGACAGGAGGATACTCCGGGGCCAACGTCCTGACTTTC. Its protein product is CASSFGTGGYSGANVLTF.

This chain joins TRBV7-2 and TRBJ2-3, with TRBD2 identical over 12 bases. Per germline, CDR1 SGHTA and CDR2 FQGNSA. V shed 4 bases and J 4 bases; nucleotides not matched to a gene: 3. The CDR3 has 15 amino acids. CDR3 DNA sequence: TGTGCCAGCAGCTCCCCTAGCGGGGGGGCAGATACGCAGTATTTT. Its protein is CASSSPSGGADTQYF.

The CDR3, as DNA: TGTGCCAGCAGCGAACACCCAGGGGCTTTTACCTACGAGCAGTACTTC. This gives the protein CASSEHPGAFTYEQYF. This chain connects TRBV6-2 or TRBV6-3 to TRBJ2-7; D may be TRBD1 (6 bases). From germline, CDR1 is MNHEY and CDR2 SVGEGT. Trimming shortened V by 6 bases and J by 2 bases, and 20 bases separated the two germline ends. The CDR3 totals 16 residues.

This clone was counted only a few times. The J gene is TRBJ2-1, the V gene TRBV5-8; 7 nucleotides match TRBD1. CDR3 length equals 15 residues. CDR1 and CDR2 (germline): SGHTS, YDEGEE. Losses at the gene ends were 4 bases for V and 0 bases for J; bases not matched to a gene: 4. CDR3 loop: CASSIGTDSYNEQFF. The CDR3 DNA reads TGTGCCAGCAGCATAGGGACAGACTCCTACAATGAGCAGTTCTTC. The whole variable domain, filled in from reference TRBV5-8 and TRBJ2-1, reads EAGVTQSPTHLIKTRGQQATLRCSPISGHTSVYWYQQALGLGLQFLLWYDEGEERNRGNFPPRFSGRQFPNYSSELNVNALELEDSALYLCASSIGTDSYNEQFFGPGTRLTVL.

The V gene is TRBV10-3, the J gene TRBJ1-4; the D is unclear. Trimming took 2 bases from V and 10 from J, leaving 11 bases between them. Germline V gene lookup returns CDR1 ENHRY and CDR2 SYGVKD. CDR3 length equals 13 residues. CDR3 region: CAISEEAGVKLFF. In DNA, the CDR3 is TGTGCCATCAGTGAGGAGGCGGGTGTAAAACTGTTTTTT.

The genes are TRBV30 and TRBJ2-5, with D possibly being TRBD2 (6 bases). Per the germline V gene, CDR1 is GTSNPN and CDR2 is SVGIG (reference sequence). Trimming left V 0 bases short and J 5 bases short, with 10 bases between. The CDR3 loop spans 13 amino acids. The CDR3 DNA is TGTGCCTGGAGTGTACTAGCCTCGGAGACCCAGTACTTC. It specifies CAWSVLASETQYF.

The rearrangement joins TRBV6-4 to TRBJ2-6; unclear D gene. V lost 0 bases and J 0 bases, leaving 3 bases between the germline ends. The CDR3 length is 15 residues. Germline CDR1 and CDR2: MRHNA and SNTAGT. The DNA for the CDR3 is TGTGCCAGCAGTGACTCTAACTCTGGGGCCAACGTCCTGACTTTC. Translating it yields CASSDSNSGANVLTF.

V gene TRBV3-1 (or the pseudogene TRBV3-2) combines with J gene TRBJ2-5; unclear D gene. CDR1 and CDR2 from the germline V gene are LGHDT and YNNKEL (reference sequence). V lost 0 bases to trimming and J lost 4 bases, with 9 bases between them. The CDR3 extends over 14 amino acids. The CDR3 DNA reads as TGTGCCAGCAGCCAAGAGGGGATGGGAGAGACCCAGTACTTC. It is translated as CASSQEGMGETQYF.

A single count supports this clone. The chain is built from TRBV5-1 and TRBJ2-2; no reliable D call. The CDR3 has 16 residues. V was cut by 2 bases and J by 4 bases, with 15 bases left in between. CDR1 and CDR2 (germline): SGHRS, YFSETQ. The CDR3 here is CASSLPTPDITGELFF. The CDR3 DNA reads TGCGCCAGCAGCTTACCTACACCCGACATCACCGGGGAGCTGTTTTTT.

The rearrangement joins TRBV5-1 to TRBJ2-3; no firm D call. Germline CDR1 reads SGHRS; CDR2 reads YFSETQ. The CDR3 spans 15 residues. V lost 2 bases and J lost 4, with 14 bases in between. As DNA, the CDR3 is TGCGCCAGCAGCTTTGAAGGTTTTTTCTCAGATACGCAGTATTTT. Its protein product is CASSFEGFFSDTQYF.

The chain recombines TRBV4-2 with TRBJ2-7, with 13 bases identical to TRBD2. The CDR3 length is 17 residues. Germline trimming cut 0 bases from V and 0 bases from J; bases unmatched to any gene: 2. Germline V gene lookup returns CDR1 LGHNA and CDR2 YNFKEQ. CDR3 amino acids: CASSQETSGGTSYEQYF. For the CDR3, the DNA is TGTGCCAGCAGCCAAGAGACTAGCGGGGGGACCTCCTACGAGCAGTACTTC.

The J gene is TRBJ2-5, the V gene TRBV7-2; 10 nucleotides match TRBD2. Germline V lookup: CDR1 SGHTA, CDR2 FQGNSA. The CDR3 covers 16 residues. The trim removed 4 bases at V and 0 bases at J, leaving 5 bases unmatched. The CDR3 sequence: CASSSGLAVYQETQYF. DNA for the CDR3: TGTGCCAGCAGCTCTGGACTAGCGGTCTACCAAGAGACCCAGTACTTC.

The chain couples TRBV5-1 to TRBJ1-1, with D possibly being TRBD1 (6 bases). Germline V gene lookup returns CDR1 SGHRS and CDR2 YFSETQ. The CDR3 contains 16 residues. Trimming left V 5 bases short and J 5 bases short, with 22 bases between. The CDR3: CASSKSGGGGATEAFF. The CDR3 DNA is TGCGCCAGCAGTAAATCGGGCGGTGGGGGGGCGACTGAAGCTTTCTTT.

The V and J genes are TRBV14 and TRBJ1-1; D perhaps matches TRBD1 (6 bases). CDR3 length: 15 residues. V lost 3 bases to trimming and J lost 1 base, with 12 bases between them. Germline V gene sequence: CDR1 SGHDN, CDR2 FVKESK. The CDR3 spells CASSHRRQENTEAFF. CDR3 nucleotides: TGTGCCAGCAGCCACCGTAGACAGGAGAACACTGAAGCTTTCTTT.

This chain links TRBV6-2 or TRBV6-3 with TRBJ2-7; D is undetermined. CDR1 and CDR2 from the germline V gene are MNHEY and SVGEGT. The CDR3 is 14 residues long. The germline V and J ends were trimmed by 0 bases and 4 bases, with 10 bases remaining between them. The CDR3 is CASSYSSAFYEQYF. CDR3 DNA: TGTGCCAGCAGTTACTCCTCGGCCTTTTACGAGCAGTACTTC.

The V call is TRBV5-1, the J call TRBJ2-2, with D possibly called TRBD1 or TRBD2 (6 bases each). The germline V and J ends were trimmed by 6 bases and 4 bases, with 19 bases remaining between them. The CDR3 totals 16 residues. Germline-derived CDR1 and CDR2 are SGHRS and YFSETQ. CDR3 DNA sequence: TGCGCCAGCAAGCTGTCCGGGGGCGGCGGCACCGGGGAGCTGTTTTTT. Its protein product is CASKLSGGGGTGELFF.

The chain is built from TRBV24-1 and TRBJ2-3; D may match TRBD1 or TRBD2 (5 bases each). Trimming pared 9 bases from V and 2 bases from J, leaving 8 bases between. This CDR3 spans 12 amino acids. CDR1 is KGHDR and CDR2 is SFDVKD in the germline V gene. CDR3 sequence (DNA): TGTGCCACCTCCGGGGCCACAGATACGCAGTATTTT. As protein: CATSGATDTQYF.

The sample holds one count of this clone. V is TRBV27 and J is TRBJ2-1; 9 bases are shared with TRBD2. Germline V lookup: CDR1 MNHEY, CDR2 SMNVEV (reference sequence). The CDR3 loop spans 15 amino acids. J was trimmed by 0 bases and V by 6 bases; bases with no gene match: 3. CDR3 bases: TGTGCCAGCAGGAGCGGGGGGTCCTCCTACAATGAGCAGTTCTTC. It codes for CASRSGGSSYNEQFF.

The chain links TRBV2 to TRBJ2-5; 11 bases line up with TRBD2. The CDR3 sequence is 15 residues long. Germline V lookup: CDR1 SNHLY, CDR2 FYNNEI. The J segment lost 3 bases and the V segment lost 6 bases, leaving 6 bases of the junction unmatched. The CDR3 region is CASSGSGGAKETQYF. CDR3 DNA: TGTGCCAGCAGCGGTAGCGGGGGGGCCAAAGAGACCCAGTACTTC.

This chain uses TRBV9 with TRBJ2-2; the D gene could be TRBD1 or TRBD2 (5 bases each). The CDR3 has 16 amino acids. V lost 4 bases to trimming and J lost 4 bases, with 17 bases between them. Germline lookup yields CDR1 SGDLS and CDR2 YYNGEE. The CDR3 DNA reads TGTGCCAGCAGCCCTTGGGACCTGGTACGCACCGGGGAGCTGTTTTTT. Its protein is CASSPWDLVRTGELFF.

The CDR3 reads CASSFSDRASYNEQFF. DNA of the CDR3: TGTGCCAGCAGTTTCTCGGACAGGGCGTCCTACAATGAGCAGTTCTTC. V is TRBV6-5 and J is TRBJ2-1, with 8 bases lining up with TRBD1. The junction had 6 bases not matched to a gene; V was cut back by 4 bases and J by 1 base. Germline V gives CDR1 MNHEY, CDR2 SVGAGI. This CDR3 spans 16 amino acids.